The 24 T cell receptor beta chains listed next were all sequenced from one sample in a study of Graves' ophthalmopathy and Graves' hyperthyroidism. As the template, RNA transcripts were used to amplify TCR beta CDR3 regions. HTBI-primed RT-PCR formed the first round, and a multiplex PCR formed the second. In TCRdb, the multiplex PCR reads were re-called with MiXCR into one record per CDR3 protein. The table records about 700,000 distinct CDR3 sequences, roughly 40% of them present only once. Material for sequencing was peripheral blood. The receptor set was obtained from an adult man with Graves' ophthalmopathy.

To note about this clonotype: An end of the junction does not agree with germline; a read error may underlie this. This chain joins TRBV7-2 and TRBJ2-2, with D perhaps TRBD2 (6 bases). Germline-derived CDR1 and CDR2 are SGHTA and FQGNSA. The CDR3 runs to 15 residues. CDR3 nucleotides: TGTGCCAGCAGACGGGGGTCCCTGGACACCGGGGAGCTGCTTTTT. It translates to CASRRGSLDTGELLF.

V is TRBV6-6 and J is TRBJ1-1, with D unclear. From germline, CDR1 is MNHNY and CDR2 SVGAGI (reference sequence). Trimming removed 5 bases at V and 7 bases at J, with 11 bases between. This CDR3 is 12 amino acids long. The CDR3 spells CASSGFEVEAFF. For the CDR3, the DNA is TGTGCCAGCAGTGGTTTCGAGGTTGAAGCTTTCTTT.

V gene TRBV7-9 combines with J gene TRBJ2-2, with D uncertain. CDR3 length equals 15 residues. V lost 1 base, J lost 0 bases, and 6 bases lay in between. Germline V gene lookup returns CDR1 SEHNR and CDR2 FQNEAQ (reference sequence). In DNA form, the CDR3 reads TGTGCCAGCAGCTTAGGGCCAGCGAACACCGGGGAGCTGTTTTTT. Protein: CASSLGPANTGELFF.

In its sample, this clonotype was seen a few times. The gene calls are TRBV2 and TRBJ1-6; TRBD1 aligns across 11 bases. The CDR3 covers 18 residues. Trimming removed 4 bases from V and 0 bases from J; junction bases left unmatched: 5. Germline V gene lookup returns CDR1 SNHLY and CDR2 FYNNEI. Written as DNA, the CDR3 is TGTGCCAGCAGTGCTAGAGGACAGGGGGCCTCCTATAATTCACCCCTCCACTTT. Its protein product is CASSARGQGASYNSPLHF.

This clonotype was found a few times. CDR3 protein: CASSSGSHKSYEQYF. CDR3 sequence (DNA): TGTGCCAGCAGTTCAGGGTCCCACAAATCCTACGAGCAGTACTTC. The V gene is TRBV25-1, the J gene TRBJ2-7, with D maybe TRBD1 (5 bases). V lost 5 bases and J lost 1, with 15 bases in between. The CDR3 totals 15 residues. CDR1 is MGHDK, CDR2 SYGVNS, per germline.

In regard to this clonotype: This may be a read error, as it is one base from a much larger clone. The chain couples TRBV29-1 to TRBJ2-7; no clear D gene. Germline V gene sequence: CDR1 SQVTM, CDR2 ANQGSEA. The CDR3 is 13 amino acids. Trimming left V 7 bases short and J 2 bases short, with 15 bases between. The CDR3 protein is CSETDPRAYEQYF. CDR3 nucleotide sequence: TGCAGCGAGACGGACCCGAGAGCCTACGAGCAGTACTTC.

The table lists this clonotype with many counts. The chain couples TRBV24-1 to TRBJ1-2; D might be TRBD1 (5 bases). The V and J ends lost 0 bases and 4 bases respectively, with 11 bases between them. The germline CDR1 and CDR2 sequences are KGHDR and SFDVKD. The CDR3 totals 15 residues. The CDR3 nucleotides are TGTGCCACCAGTGATTTGCAAGGACAAGCCTATGGCTACACCTTC. Protein sequence: CATSDLQGQAYGYTF.

The rearrangement links TRBV12-3 or TRBV12-4 to TRBJ1-1, with TRBD1 matching 7 bases. This CDR3 region has 14 residues. V gave up 2 bases and J gave up 10 bases; unmatched junction bases: 10. CDR3 protein: CASSLYGRGSVAFF. In DNA form, the CDR3 reads TGTGCCAGCAGTTTATATGGCAGGGGGAGTGTAGCTTTCTTT.

A remark on this clonotype: A much larger clone is a single base away; this may be a read error. This chain joins TRBV9 and TRBJ1-6; maybe TRBD1 (5 bases). This CDR3 spans 15 amino acids. Germline V gene data show CDR1 as SGDLS and CDR2 as YYNGEE. V lost 1 base to trimming and J lost 9 bases, with 14 bases between them. Here the CDR3 reads CASSVQGRGVSPLHF. In DNA, the CDR3 is TGTGCCAGCAGCGTACAGGGACGGGGGGTTTCACCCCTCCACTTT.

The chain has TRBV10-3 and TRBJ2-5, with D tentatively TRBD1 (6 bases). The CDR3 is 15 amino acids. The V and J ends lost 0 bases and 4 bases respectively, with 12 bases between them. Germline values: CDR1 ENHRY, CDR2 SYGVKD. The CDR3 protein is CAISESQGPGETQYF. The CDR3 DNA follows: TGTGCCATCAGTGAGTCTCAGGGGCCAGGAGAGACCCAGTACTTC.

J is TRBJ2-7 and V is TRBV25-1; TRBD2 matches at 10 bases. J was trimmed by 7 bases and V by 8 bases; bases with no gene match: 5. The CDR3 spans 12 residues. The V gene's germline CDR1 is MGHDK and CDR2 SYGVNS. The CDR3 DNA sequence: TGTGCCAGCCCCCGACTAGCGGGTGAGCAGTACTTC. Translated, it gives CASPRLAGEQYF.

V usage is TRBV7-2 and J usage is TRBJ1-4; D might be TRBD1 (5 bases). The CDR3 is made up of 14 amino acids. Trimming took off 1 base at V and 7 bases at J, with 10 bases between the two ends. The germline V gene has CDR1 SGHTA and CDR2 FQGNSA. The CDR3 here is CTSSLDAGSEKLFF. The CDR3 region has the DNA TGTACCAGCAGCTTAGATGCAGGGAGTGAAAAACTGTTTTTT.

This clonotype was detected only a few times. The chain employs TRBV9 and TRBJ1-1; possibly TRBD1 for D (5 bases). CDR1 SGDLS and CDR2 YYNGEE come from the germline V gene. The CDR3 is made up of 14 amino acids. V dropped 4 bases and J dropped 6 bases, with 16 bases sitting between them. As DNA, the CDR3 is TGTGCCAGCAGCCATGGAAGGGAGGGGTCTGAAGCTTTCTTT. Translation: CASSHGREGSEAFF. Together with reference TRBV9 and TRBJ1-1, the CDR3 gives the full variable domain: DSGVTQTPKHLITATGQRVTLRCSPRSGDLSVYWYQQSLDQGLQFLIQYYNGEERAKGNILERFSAQQFPDLHSELNLSSLELGDSALYFCASSHGREGSEAFFGQGTRLTVV.

The J gene is TRBJ2-5, the V gene TRBV6-1, with 7 positions matching TRBD2. The CDR3 consists of 17 residues. Germline-derived CDR1 and CDR2 are MNHNS and SASEGT. V lost 7 bases, J lost 2 bases, and 16 bases stayed unmatched. For the CDR3, the DNA is TGTGCCAGCACCCCAGGTGGGGGGGGACTTGGGCAAGAGACCCAGTACTTC. Its protein is CASTPGGGGLGQETQYF.

This chain connects TRBV2 to TRBJ1-4; D is perhaps TRBD1 (5 bases). Germline V gene data show CDR1 as SNHLY and CDR2 as FYNNEI. The CDR3 contains 16 residues. Trimming took off 6 bases at V and 3 bases at J, with 17 bases between the two ends. This CDR3 is CASSAKTAASNEKLFF. The CDR3 DNA reads as TGTGCCAGCAGCGCCAAGACAGCGGCCTCTAATGAAAAACTGTTTTTT. Drawing the rest from reference TRBV2 and TRBJ1-4, the complete variable domain is EPEVTQTPSHQVTQMGQEVILRCVPISNHLYFYWYRQILGQKVEFLVSFYNNEISEKSEIFDDQFSVERPDGSNFTLKIRSTKLEDSAMYFCASSAKTAASNEKLFFGSGTQLSVL.

Concerning this clonotype: An end of the junction differs from the germline gene, which may be a read error. The chain uses TRBV7-9 and TRBJ1-1; D call uncertain. There are 12 residues in the CDR3. From germline, CDR1 is SEHNR and CDR2 FQNEAQ (reference sequence). Written as DNA, the CDR3 is TGTACCAGCAGCTTAGCGGAAGGGAACGCTTTCTTT. This encodes CTSSLAEGNAFF.

J is TRBJ2-7 and V is TRBV5-6; 9 bases map to TRBD1. Germline CDR1 reads SGHDT; CDR2 reads YYEEEE. The CDR3 is 14 residues long. Losses at the gene ends were 2 bases for V and 3 bases for J; bases not matched to a gene: 3. Written as DNA, the CDR3 is TGTGCCAGCAGCTTCGGGGACAGGGTCTACGAGCAGTACTTC. This codes for CASSFGDRVYEQYF.

For the CDR3, the DNA is TGTGCCAGCAGTCTCTCCGGCGGGCCCGGCAATCAGCCCCAGCATTTT. Translating it yields CASSLSGGPGNQPQHF. The rearrangement uses TRBV25-1 and TRBJ1-5; D gene unclear. Germline assignment: CDR1 MGHDK and CDR2 SYGVNS. The CDR3 sequence is 16 residues long. V lost 5 bases, J lost 2 bases, and 16 bases lay in between. The entire variable domain, with the rest obtained from reference TRBV25-1 and TRBJ1-5, is as follows: EADIYQTPRYLVIGTGKKITLECSQTMGHDKMYWYQQDPGMELHLIHYSYGVNSTEKGDLSSESTVSRIRTEHFPLTLESARPSHTSQYLCASSLSGGPGNQPQHFGDGTRLSIL.

This clonotype was seen many times. This chain joins TRBV6-5 and TRBJ1-1; D is unresolved. The V and J ends lost 0 bases and 4 bases respectively, with 9 bases between them. The CDR3 has 14 amino acids. Germline V gene lookup returns CDR1 MNHEY and CDR2 SVGAGI. CDR3 coding DNA: TGTGCCAGCAGTTACTCGAGCCTGGGCACTGAAGCTTTCTTT. Its protein is CASSYSSLGTEAFF.

This clonotype was counted at least ten times. The chain couples TRBV2 to TRBJ1-2, with no clear D. The ends were cut back, 5 bases at V and 7 bases at J, with 14 bases in the middle. The V gene's germline CDR1 is SNHLY and CDR2 FYNNEI. The CDR3 covers 13 residues. The CDR3 sequence is CASSSSGASGYTF. The CDR3 DNA sequence: TGTGCCAGCAGTTCCTCGGGCGCGTCTGGCTACACCTTC. Full variable domain (outside the CDR3, taken from reference TRBV2 and TRBJ1-2): EPEVTQTPSHQVTQMGQEVILRCVPISNHLYFYWYRQILGQKVEFLVSFYNNEISEKSEIFDDQFSVERPDGSNFTLKIRSTKLEDSAMYFCASSSSGASGYTFGSGTRLTVV.

This chain connects TRBV5-1 to TRBJ1-2; 10 nucleotides line up with TRBD1. CDR3 length equals 15 residues. The germline V gene encodes CDR1 SGHRS and CDR2 YFSETQ. The V and J ends lost 4 bases and 6 bases, in that order; junction bases with no gene match: 9. CDR3 residues: CASSLRTGGIHGYTF. The CDR3 DNA reads as TGCGCCAGCAGCCTCCGGACAGGGGGGATCCATGGCTACACCTTC.

This chain links TRBV12-3 or TRBV12-4 with TRBJ1-1; D might be TRBD1 (5 bases). This CDR3 has 13 residues. V lost 7 bases to trimming and J lost 4 bases, with 13 bases between them. Here the CDR3 DNA reads TGTGCCAGCATTGAGACCGGGGGCACTGAAGCTTTCTTT. Its protein product is CASIETGGTEAFF.

This clonotype was recorded many times. The chain couples TRBV24-1 to TRBJ2-7; D unresolved. CDR1 and CDR2 from the germline V gene are KGHDR and SFDVKD. The length of the CDR3 is 16 residues. V lost 1 base to trimming and J lost 2 bases, with 14 bases between them. This CDR3 is CATSDFSSRTTYEQYF. CDR3 bases: TGTGCCACCAGTGATTTCTCGAGCCGGACGACCTACGAGCAGTACTTC.

This clonotype was seen only once. The chain links TRBV6-5 to TRBJ1-1; D gene ambiguous. Germline V gene data show CDR1 as MNHEY and CDR2 as SVGAGI. Deletions cut 6 bases from V and 5 bases from J, with 10 bases between. The CDR3 loop spans 12 amino acids. The DNA of the CDR3 is TGTGCCAGCAGGGGAGGAACGACTGAAGCTTTCTTT. Translating it yields CASRGGTTEAFF.